What follows describes a single T cell receptor beta chain. The antigen is not known. Sequencing used immunoSEQ multiplex PCR; TCRdb keeps in-frame clones, though not all of them. In the table there are some 80,000 clones, more than 60% of which are singletons. This sample is part of a study of T cell responses to AZD1222 COVID-19 vaccine. Study findings and constraints: Increased Spike-specific TCR breadth and depth were observed after two AZD1222 doses. Only a handful of people who got AZD1222 tested seropositive at baseline. CD4 TCRs covered the whole spike, strongest at regions 160-218 and 743-854. Clonal diversity may have been underestimated, and the donors were mostly white British, with more females than males.

V was trimmed by 0 bases and J by 5 bases, leaving 12 bases between them. The CDR3 has 15 residues. The V gene's germline CDR1 is SGDLS and CDR2 YYNGEE. This receptor was identified in an adult who received the MenACWY meningococcal vaccine as a control. The source material was peripheral blood, sampled 28 days after the second dose of the MenACWY control vaccine. This chain connects TRBV9 to TRBJ2-1; the D is unclear. The CDR3 loop reads CASSVAAARDNEQFF. CDR3 in DNA: TGTGCCAGCAGCGTAGCGGCAGCTAGGGACAATGAGCAGTTCTTC.